Listed below are T cell receptor beta chains from one sample, sequenced in a study of Ad26.COV2.S vaccination and SARS-CoV-2 variants. Assay used: immunoSEQ multiplex PCR; TCRdb lists only in-frame clones, some missing. The data show under 550,000 clones, 90% seen once. Sequenced here: peripheral blood, sampled in a trial of Ad26.COV2.S vaccine versus placebo. The receptors stem from a person aged 18 to 59 who received the Ad26.COV2.S COVID-19 vaccine or a placebo. CDR3s include the opening cysteine and the closing phenylalanine or tryptophan. The order of the fields is D gene, clone size, J gene, V gene, CDR3 DNA, CDR3 protein. A D gene is named only where the DNA matches it firmly. Expanded clones get a size class; other rows say once, few or many, or leave the size out.

TRBD1,-,TRBJ2-7,TRBV11-2,TGTGCCAGCAGCGGGTCGGGACAGGGCCCTTATGAGCAGTACTTC,CASSGSGQGPYEQYF
-,once,TRBJ2-5,TRBV27,TGTGCCAGCAGTTTAGCGGGGCAGGGGGAGACCCAGTACTTC,CASSLAGQGETQYF
TRBD1,-,TRBJ1-2,TRBV5-8,TGTGCCAGCAGCCAGCGGTGGACAGGGAACTATGGCTACACCTTC,CASSQRWTGNYGYTF
-,-,TRBJ1-3,TRBV7-9,TGTGCCAGCAGCTTTCAGGGGTCCTCTGGAAACACCATATATTTT,CASSFQGSSGNTIYF
-,-,TRBJ1-1,TRBV18,TGTGCCAGCTCACCTAGGAACACTGAAGCTTTCTTT,CASSPRNTEAFF
-,-,TRBJ1-1,TRBV30,TGTGCCTGGAATCGACGAAGTAACACTGAAGCTTTCTTT,CAWNRRSNTEAFF
-,-,TRBJ2-1,TRBV18,TGTGCCAGCTCACCTGGGCAGGGTTACTACAATGAGCAGTTCTTC,CASSPGQGYYNEQFF
-,-,TRBJ2-5,TRBV5-4,TGTGCCAGCAGTCATAAACGGACACAAGAGACCCAGTACTTC,CASSHKRTQETQYF
TRBD2,once,TRBJ2-1,TRBV2,TGTGCCAGCAGTGAAGCAACTAGCGGCAACAATGAGCAGTTCTTC,CASSEATSGNNEQFF
-,-,TRBJ1-5,TRBV10-1,TGCGCCAGCAGTTCAAATCAGCCCCAGCATTTT,CASSSNQPQHF
TRBD1,-,TRBJ2-5,TRBV18,TGTGCCAGCTCACCAAGGACAGGGTGGGAGACCCAGTACTTC,CASSPRTGWETQYF
-,-,TRBJ1-6,TRBV5-4,TGTGCCAGCAGCTTGGAGGGCCCTAATTCACCCCTCCACTTT,CASSLEGPNSPLHF
-,-,TRBJ2-6,TRBV6-2/TRBV6-3,TGTGCCAGCAGTTCCGGGACATCCTCTGGGGCCAACGTCCTGACTTTC,CASSSGTSSGANVLTF
TRBD2,once,TRBJ2-5,TRBV5-1,TGCGCCAGCAGCACTAGCGGGGGTTCGGAGACCCAGTACTTC,CASSTSGGSETQYF
-,-,TRBJ2-1,TRBV3-1/TRBV3-2,TGTGCCAGCAGCCAAGTGGCGGCTAGCGAATACAATGAGCAGTTCTTC,CASSQVAASEYNEQFF
TRBD1,-,TRBJ1-5,TRBV6-5,TGTGCCAGCAGTTCGCAGGGGGCCCTTAAGAATCAGCCCCAGCATTTT,CASSSQGALKNQPQHF